The 29 T cell receptor beta chains reported below all come from one sample, sequenced in a study of blood T cell repertoires in COVID-19. Clones were read by immunoSEQ multiplex PCR, and TCRdb kept only the in-frame ones, dropping some. The table shows 250,000 to 350,000 clones, with 88% occurring only once. Material for sequencing was peripheral blood. Every receptor here comes from a woman in her 30s with COVID-19, enrolled during active disease.

V gene TRBV28 combines with J gene TRBJ2-7, with D possibly matching TRBD1 (6 bases). Germline V gene sequence: CDR1 MDHEN, CDR2 SYDVKM. V lost 3 bases, J lost 3 bases, and 15 bases lay in between. The CDR3 extends over 15 amino acids. This CDR3 reads CASSFSGTPNYEQYF. CDR3 nucleotide sequence: TGTGCCAGCAGTTTTTCCGGGACACCCAACTACGAGCAGTACTTC.

The V gene is TRBV19, the J gene TRBJ1-5, with D possibly matching TRBD1 (5 bases). The CDR3 extends over 16 amino acids. The V gene lost 0 bases and the J gene lost 6 bases, with 15 bases spanning the gap. Germline CDR1 LNHDA, CDR2 SQIVND (reference sequence). The CDR3 DNA is TGTGCCAGTAGTATAGATTGGGGACGGGGGGTTCAGCCCCAGCATTTT. Its protein is CASSIDWGRGVQPQHF.

V is TRBV29-1 and J is TRBJ2-3; 7 bases are shared with TRBD2. Germline-derived CDR1 and CDR2 are SQVTM and ANQGSEA. J gave up 1 base and V 1 base, and 8 bases lay outside the gene matches. CDR3 size: 16 residues. CDR3 coding DNA: TGCAGCGTTGAAGGATGGGAGGGAGTCGGCACAGATACGCAGTATTTT. Translation gives CSVEGWEGVGTDTQYF.

The genes are TRBV28 and TRBJ1-2; no definite D call. CDR3 length equals 14 residues. Germline assignment: CDR1 MDHEN and CDR2 SYDVKM. The V gene lost 4 bases and the J gene lost 0 bases, with 9 bases spanning the gap. In DNA form, the CDR3 reads TGTGCCAGCAGTTCCGGACTATCTAACTATGGCTACACCTTC. As protein: CASSSGLSNYGYTF.

The chain recombines TRBV28 with TRBJ1-3, with D possibly being TRBD1 (6 bases). This CDR3 spans 14 amino acids. Between the trimmed V and J ends, which lost 6 bases and 3 bases, there was a span of 12 bases. Germline CDR1 reads MDHEN; CDR2 reads SYDVKM. The CDR3 DNA is TGTGCCAGCAGATCCCAGGGGAGTGGAAACACCATATATTTT. This sequence encodes CASRSQGSGNTIYF.

In its sample, this clone was seen once. The chain joins TRBV13 to TRBJ1-4, with 7 nucleotides matching TRBD1. The length of the CDR3 is 15 residues. V was pared by 4 bases and J by 5 bases, with 7 bases of the junction left unmatched. The germline gives CDR1 PRHDT, CDR2 FYEKMQ (reference sequence). The CDR3 nucleotides read TGTGCCAGCAGCTCCAGGGGGAAGGGAAATGAAAAACTGTTTTTT. Residues: CASSSRGKGNEKLFF.

V is TRBV7-9 and J is TRBJ2-3; TRBD2 aligns across 10 bases. CDR1 and CDR2 (germline): SEHNR, FQNEAQ (reference sequence). J gave up 2 bases and V 3 bases, and 5 bases lay outside the gene matches. There are 16 residues in the CDR3. CDR3 loop: CASSFPGTSDTDTQYF. CDR3 sequence (DNA): TGTGCCAGCAGCTTTCCCGGGACTAGCGACACAGATACGCAGTATTTT.

The rearrangement joins TRBV2 to TRBJ1-5; D may be TRBD1 (6 bases). Per germline, CDR1 SNHLY and CDR2 FYNNEI. The CDR3 is 13 residues long. V lost 4 bases and J lost 3, with 7 bases in between. The CDR3 loop reads CASSGQVNQPQHF. The CDR3 DNA sequence: TGTGCCAGCAGTGGACAGGTCAATCAGCCCCAGCATTTT.

This chain joins TRBV4-2 and TRBJ1-2, with 8 bases aligning to TRBD1. The CDR3 spans 15 residues. The V gene's germline CDR1 is LGHNA and CDR2 YNFKEQ. J gave up 8 bases and V 5 bases, and 13 bases lay outside the gene matches. CDR3 loop: CASSYGQGGSEGYTF. CDR3 in DNA: TGTGCCAGCAGCTACGGACAGGGAGGATCAGAAGGCTACACCTTC.

The chain employs TRBV18 and TRBJ1-1; D might be TRBD1 (6 bases). V lost 6 bases, J lost 6 bases, and 11 bases lay in between. The CDR3 length is 12 residues. In germline, CDR1 is KGHSH, CDR2 LQKENI. In nucleotides, the CDR3 is TGTGCCAGCTCTCTACAGGGAGCTGAAGCTTTCTTT. Translating it yields CASSLQGAEAFF.

The genes are TRBV19 and TRBJ2-5; unclear D gene. This CDR3 spans 12 amino acids. Germline CDR1 reads LNHDA; CDR2 reads SQIVND (reference sequence). V dropped 4 bases and J dropped 9 bases, with 12 bases sitting between them. CDR3 loop: CASSTTPLAQYF. DNA of the CDR3: TGTGCCAGTAGTACTACCCCGTTGGCCCAGTACTTC.

This clone was counted once. The chain is built from TRBV9 and TRBJ2-6, with TRBD2 identical over 8 bases. Germline assignment: CDR1 SGDLS and CDR2 YYNGEE. The CDR3 is 17 amino acids. Trimming took 0 bases from V and 3 from J; bases not matched to a gene: 5. CDR3 sequence: CASSVAGGLLGANVLTF. CDR3 sequence (DNA): TGTGCCAGCAGCGTAGCGGGGGGGTTGCTTGGGGCCAACGTCCTGACTTTC.

The chain employs TRBV2 and TRBJ2-4, with a weak D call TRBD2 (6 bases). Germline V lookup: CDR1 SNHLY, CDR2 FYNNEI. Deletions cut 6 bases from V and 0 bases from J, with 12 bases between. This CDR3 comprises 15 residues. The CDR3 loop reads CASREGLLAKNIQYF. As DNA, the CDR3 is TGTGCCAGCAGAGAGGGACTTCTAGCCAAAAACATTCAGTACTTC.

The V gene is TRBV30, the J gene TRBJ1-4; D gene unclear. The V gene lost 3 bases and the J gene lost 4 bases, with 12 bases spanning the gap. Germline V gives CDR1 GTSNPN, CDR2 SVGIG (reference sequence). This CDR3 is 14 amino acids long. The CDR3 coding sequence is TGTGCCTGGAGAGCTGGGAGCCTTAATGAAAAACTGTTTTTT. Translating it yields CAWRAGSLNEKLFF. The variable domain in full, completed from reference TRBV30 and TRBJ1-4, reads SQTIHQWPATLVQPVGSPLSLECTVEGTSNPNLYWYRQAAGRGLQLLFYSVGIGQISSEVPQNLSASRPQDRQFILSSKKLLLSDSGFYLCAWRAGSLNEKLFFGSGTQLSVL.

This chain connects TRBV5-1 to TRBJ2-7; 7 nucleotides match TRBD1. Germline trimming cut 6 bases from V and 1 base from J; bases unmatched to any gene: 4. The CDR3 is 13 residues long. Germline-derived CDR1 and CDR2 are SGHRS and YFSETQ. This chain's CDR3 is CASKTGASYEQYF. The DNA of the CDR3 is TGCGCCAGCAAAACAGGGGCTTCCTACGAGCAGTACTTC.

This clone has a count of ten or more. At one boundary the junction diverges from the germline segment, which might be a read error. The rearrangement uses TRBV10-3 and TRBJ2-7, with D perhaps TRBD1 (6 bases). Per germline, CDR1 ENHRY and CDR2 SYGVKD. The CDR3 loop spans 13 amino acids. As DNA, the CDR3 is TGTGCCATCAGTGAGTCGACAGGCCCTGGTTTGAACTTC. Translating gives CAISESTGPGLNF.

The rearrangement joins TRBV7-2 to TRBJ2-1; 7 positions match TRBD2. CDR3 length: 16 amino acids. Germline trimming cut 5 bases from V and 4 bases from J; bases unmatched to any gene: 11. Germline CDR1 is SGHTA and CDR2 is FQGNSA. The CDR3 DNA is TGTGCCAGCAGCCCTCTCGGGGGGAGTTTATACAATGAGCAGTTCTTC. This encodes CASSPLGGSLYNEQFF.

On this clone itself: Other DNA sequences within the sample encode an identical CDR3. The chain joins TRBV28 to TRBJ1-6; D is unclear. Germline-derived CDR1 and CDR2 are MDHEN and SYDVKM. The ends were cut back, 3 bases at V and 9 bases at J, with 3 bases in the middle. The length of the CDR3 is 11 residues. The chain's CDR3 is CASSFGSPLHF. The CDR3 DNA reads as TGTGCCAGCAGTTTCGGTTCACCCCTCCACTTT.

The rearrangement uses TRBV7-8 and TRBJ2-3; maybe TRBD2 (5 bases). V lost 4 bases and J 0 bases, leaving 20 bases between the germline ends. This CDR3 has 18 amino acids. Germline-derived CDR1 and CDR2 are SGHVS and FQNEAQ. This chain's CDR3 is CASSSLVFARESTDTQYF. The CDR3 region has the DNA TGTGCCAGCAGCTCCTTGGTTTTCGCGAGGGAGAGCACAGATACGCAGTATTTT.

This rearrangement joins TRBV21-1 to TRBJ2-3; TRBD1 is the table's D call, not checked against the DNA. TRBV21-1 is classified as a pseudogene. The CDR3 is made up of 17 amino acids. In DNA form, the CDR3 reads TGTGCCAGCAGCAAAGTTGGGCAAACAGCTAGCACAGATACGCAGTATTTT. This sequence encodes CASSKVGQTASTDTQYF.

This chain links TRBV5-1 with TRBJ1-6; a possible D gene is TRBD1 (5 bases). The CDR3 is made up of 14 amino acids. Trimming removed 2 bases from V and 9 bases from J, with 12 bases in between. The germline V gene encodes CDR1 SGHRS and CDR2 YFSETQ. Here the CDR3 reads CASSLPGFGSPLHF. The CDR3 coding sequence is TGCGCCAGCAGCTTACCAGGGTTCGGTTCACCCCTCCACTTT.

The V call is TRBV24-1, the J call TRBJ1-2, with 7 nucleotides matching TRBD1. The CDR3 is 14 amino acids. The germline gives CDR1 KGHDR, CDR2 SFDVKD. Unmatched junction bases numbered 5, after V lost 3 bases and J lost 5 bases. Here the CDR3 DNA reads TGTGCCACCAGTGATCGGGACAGAAATTATGGCTACACCTTC. Protein: CATSDRDRNYGYTF.

The V and J genes are TRBV9 and TRBJ1-3; D uncertain. V lost 0 bases, J lost 0 bases, and 7 bases lay in between. The CDR3 extends over 15 amino acids. Germline CDR1 is SGDLS and CDR2 is YYNGEE. For the CDR3, the DNA is TGTGCCAGCAGCGTAGATCCAGGCTCTGGAAACACCATATATTTT. As protein: CASSVDPGSGNTIYF.

Here the CDR3 DNA reads TGTGCCAGCAGAGACCTGATAAGCGTGAACACTGAAGCTTTCTTT. Protein product: CASRDLISVNTEAFF. The chain employs TRBV6-5 and TRBJ1-1, with D uncertain. Germline assignment: CDR1 MNHEY and CDR2 SVGAGI. Trimming shortened V by 6 bases and J by 0 bases, and 14 bases separated the two germline ends. The CDR3 length is 15 residues.

The chain is built from TRBV6-6 and TRBJ1-3, with a possible D match to TRBD1 (5 bases). The CDR3 totals 14 residues. Trimming removed 6 bases at V and 0 bases at J, with 9 bases between. Germline V gene sequence: CDR1 MNHNY, CDR2 SVGAGI (reference sequence). The CDR3 DNA is TGTGCCAGCAGCCCAGGGTTCTCTGGAAACACCATATATTTT. Translating it yields CASSPGFSGNTIYF.

The chain carries TRBV7-3 and TRBJ1-6; TRBD1 aligns across 8 bases. The CDR3 loop spans 13 amino acids. The germline gives CDR1 SGHTA, CDR2 FQGTGA. Trimming removed 0 bases from V and 14 bases from J; junction bases left unmatched: 3. The CDR3 reads CASSLTGQETLHF. In nucleotides, the CDR3 is TGTGCCAGCAGCTTAACGGGACAGGAGACCCTCCACTTT. Complete variable domain (other parts from reference TRBV7-3 and TRBJ1-6): GAGVSQTPSNKVTEKGKYVELRCDPISGHTALYWYRQSLGQGPEFLIYFQGTGAADDSGLPNDRFFAVRPEGSVSTLKIQRTERGDSAVYLCASSLTGQETLHFGNGTRLTVT.

This chain connects TRBV28 to TRBJ1-2; maybe TRBD1 (5 bases). Germline CDR1 reads MDHEN; CDR2 reads SYDVKM. The CDR3 has 16 residues. The V end lost 3 bases, the J end lost 5 bases, and 19 bases lay between the germline ends. The CDR3 loop is CASSFPPSQVPYGYTF. CDR3 DNA: TGTGCCAGCAGTTTCCCCCCTTCACAGGTTCCTTATGGCTACACCTTC.

The chain has TRBV19 and TRBJ2-1; possibly TRBD2 for D (7 bases). V was trimmed by 3 bases and J by 4 bases, leaving 13 bases between them. The CDR3 has 15 amino acids. CDR1 is LNHDA, CDR2 SQIVND, per germline (reference sequence). The CDR3: CASSIGGGGYNEQFF. The CDR3 coding sequence is TGTGCCAGTAGTATCGGGGGAGGGGGTTACAATGAGCAGTTCTTC.

This chain joins TRBV7-9 and TRBJ1-2, with D possibly matching TRBD1 (5 bases). Trimming stripped 11 bases from V and 8 bases from J, with 21 bases between. CDR1 SEHNR and CDR2 FQNEAQ come from the germline V gene (reference sequence). The length of the CDR3 is 13 residues. CDR3 sequence (DNA): TGTGCCGTTTATGGCACCGGAGGGGAGGGCTACACCTTC. It yields the protein CAVYGTGGEGYTF.